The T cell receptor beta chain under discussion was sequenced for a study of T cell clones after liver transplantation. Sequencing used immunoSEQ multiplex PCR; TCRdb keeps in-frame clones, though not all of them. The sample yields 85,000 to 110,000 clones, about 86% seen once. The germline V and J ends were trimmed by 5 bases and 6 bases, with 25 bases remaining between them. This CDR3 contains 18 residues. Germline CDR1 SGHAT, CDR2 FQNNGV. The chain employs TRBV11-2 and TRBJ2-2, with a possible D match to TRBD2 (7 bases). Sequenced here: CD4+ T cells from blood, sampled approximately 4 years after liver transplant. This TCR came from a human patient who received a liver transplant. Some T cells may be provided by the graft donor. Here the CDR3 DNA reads TGTGCCAGCAGCCTCCGGAAAAGGGGGGGATCCTCATCCGGGGAGCTGTTTTTT. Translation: CASSLRKRGGSSSGELFF.